The rows below give T cell receptor beta chains drawn from one sample of a study of shared clonotypes between healthy human individuals. Repertoires were generated with immunoSEQ multiplex PCR, while TCRdb's copy carries only in-frame clones and drops some. The sample contains around 1.4 million clones, approximately 98.5% of which appear only once. Sequences were obtained from naive CD4+ T cells sorted from blood. The receptor set was obtained from a man younger than 45 in good health. Each CDR3 is given with its conserved first and last residue. D genes are given only for firm matches. Expanded clones are given a class, and other clones once, few, many or no size at all.

v_call: TRBV27
clone_size: .
d_call: TRBD2
j_call: TRBJ2-2
cdr3_aa: CASSFWLAGGFTGELFF
cdr3_nt: TGTGCCAGCAGTTTTTGGTTAGCGGGAGGTTTTACCGGGGAGCTGTTTTTT

v_call: TRBV5-1
clone_size: .
d_call: .
j_call: TRBJ2-5
cdr3_aa: CASSLLGSETQYF
cdr3_nt: TGCGCCAGCAGCTTGCTGGGATCCGAGACCCAGTACTTC

v_call: TRBV6-5
clone_size: .
d_call: .
j_call: TRBJ1-5
cdr3_aa: CASSSDRKGRQPQHF
cdr3_nt: TGTGCCAGCAGTTCCGATCGAAAGGGCAGGCAGCCCCAGCATTTT

v_call: TRBV6-1
clone_size: .
d_call: TRBD2
j_call: TRBJ2-7
cdr3_aa: CASSEIGGRGPYEQYF
cdr3_nt: TGTGCCAGCAGTGAAATAGGCGGGAGGGGACCCTACGAGCAGTACTTC

v_call: TRBV7-7
clone_size: once
d_call: .
j_call: TRBJ2-7
cdr3_aa: CASSPLGNEQYF
cdr3_nt: TGTGCTAGCAGCCCCCTGGGGAACGAGCAGTACTTC

v_call: TRBV29-1
clone_size: .
d_call: .
j_call: TRBJ2-5
cdr3_aa: CSVYRDQETQYF
cdr3_nt: TGCAGCGTTTACAGGGACCAAGAGACCCAGTACTTC

v_call: TRBV29-1
clone_size: .
d_call: TRBD1
j_call: TRBJ1-3
cdr3_aa: CSVAGFETGSSGNTIYF
cdr3_nt: TGCAGCGTTGCTGGCTTTGAGACAGGGAGCTCTGGAAACACCATATATTTT

v_call: TRBV9
clone_size: .
d_call: .
j_call: TRBJ2-7
cdr3_aa: CASSVDSRGVYEQYF
cdr3_nt: TGTGCCAGCAGCGTAGACAGTCGGGGAGTTTACGAGCAGTACTTC

v_call: TRBV11-2
clone_size: .
d_call: .
j_call: TRBJ2-5
cdr3_aa: CASSHTRGTQYF
cdr3_nt: TGTGCCAGCAGTCACACCCGGGGGACCCAGTACTTC

v_call: TRBV18
clone_size: .
d_call: TRBD1
j_call: TRBJ1-1
cdr3_aa: CASSPTGAHTEAFF
cdr3_nt: TGTGCCAGCTCACCCACAGGGGCGCACACTGAAGCTTTCTTT

v_call: TRBV15
clone_size: .
d_call: TRBD1
j_call: TRBJ2-5
cdr3_aa: CATSKDRDRGQETQYF
cdr3_nt: TGTGCCACCAGCAAAGACCGGGACAGGGGTCAAGAGACCCAGTACTTC

v_call: TRBV5-1
clone_size: .
d_call: .
j_call: TRBJ1-1
cdr3_aa: CASSPGPDTEAFF
cdr3_nt: TGCGCCAGCAGCCCCGGTCCCGACACTGAAGCTTTCTTT

v_call: TRBV9
clone_size: once
d_call: TRBD2
j_call: TRBJ2-7
cdr3_aa: CASSPEPSGKTPYEQYF
cdr3_nt: TGTGCCAGCAGCCCAGAGCCTAGCGGGAAAACCCCCTACGAGCAGTACTTC

v_call: TRBV7-9
clone_size: .
d_call: TRBD1
j_call: TRBJ1-2
cdr3_aa: CASSSRQGDGYTF
cdr3_nt: TGTGCCAGCAGCTCCCGACAGGGTGACGGCTACACCTTC

v_call: TRBV9
clone_size: .
d_call: TRBD1
j_call: TRBJ2-3
cdr3_aa: CASSATPGQSILSTDTQYF
cdr3_nt: TGTGCCAGCAGCGCGACACCGGGACAGTCAATCCTCAGCACAGATACGCAGTATTTT

v_call: TRBV15
clone_size: .
d_call: .
j_call: TRBJ1-4
cdr3_aa: CATSRGSVEKLFF
cdr3_nt: TGTGCCACCAGCAGAGGGTCAGTTGAAAAACTGTTTTTT

v_call: TRBV27
clone_size: .
d_call: .
j_call: TRBJ2-7
cdr3_aa: CASSSDRYEQYF
cdr3_nt: TGTGCCAGCAGTTCCGACAGATACGAGCAGTACTTC

v_call: TRBV5-4
clone_size: .
d_call: .
j_call: TRBJ2-5
cdr3_aa: CASSLKEETQYF
cdr3_nt: TGTGCCAGCAGCTTGAAGGAAGAGACCCAGTACTTC

v_call: TRBV4-3
clone_size: once
d_call: TRBD1
j_call: TRBJ1-4
cdr3_aa: CASSQRTGARNNEKLFF
cdr3_nt: TGCGCCAGCAGCCAACGGACAGGGGCGCGTAATAATGAAAAACTGTTTTTT

v_call: TRBV4-1
clone_size: .
d_call: TRBD2
j_call: TRBJ2-1
cdr3_aa: CASSHITGLAGDNEQFF
cdr3_nt: TGCGCCAGCAGCCATATTACGGGACTAGCGGGAGACAATGAGCAGTTCTTC

v_call: TRBV14
clone_size: .
d_call: TRBD2
j_call: TRBJ2-1
cdr3_aa: CASSLTSGRYNEQFF
cdr3_nt: TGTGCCAGCAGCCTGACTAGCGGGAGATACAATGAGCAGTTCTTC

v_call: TRBV10-2
clone_size: .
d_call: TRBD2
j_call: TRBJ2-2
cdr3_aa: CASSEFGASGANTGELFF
cdr3_nt: TGCGCCAGCAGTGAGTTCGGGGCTAGCGGAGCCAACACCGGGGAGCTGTTTTTT

v_call: TRBV2
clone_size: .
d_call: .
j_call: TRBJ1-4
cdr3_aa: CASSRTDINEKLFF
cdr3_nt: TGTGCCAGCAGTCGGACCGACATTAATGAAAAACTGTTTTTT

v_call: TRBV4-2
clone_size: .
d_call: .
j_call: TRBJ2-7
cdr3_aa: CASSPQPGEQYF
cdr3_nt: TGTGCCAGCAGCCCCCAGCCCGGGGAGCAGTACTTC

v_call: TRBV14
clone_size: .
d_call: TRBD2
j_call: TRBJ2-1
cdr3_aa: CASSPLGGRPSSWTYNEQFF
cdr3_nt: TGTGCCAGCAGCCCCCTTGGCGGGAGGCCGTCCAGCTGGACCTACAATGAGCAGTTCTTC

v_call: TRBV18
clone_size: .
d_call: .
j_call: TRBJ1-4
cdr3_aa: CASSPPGGATNEKLFF
cdr3_nt: TGTGCCAGCTCACCACCGGGGGGAGCAACTAATGAAAAACTGTTTTTT

v_call: TRBV7-9
clone_size: .
d_call: .
j_call: TRBJ1-2
cdr3_aa: CASSLGKGNYGYTF
cdr3_nt: TGTGCCAGCAGCTTAGGAAAGGGGAACTATGGCTACACCTTC

v_call: TRBV2
clone_size: once
d_call: .
j_call: TRBJ2-1
cdr3_aa: CASSGSGSGGRNTYNEQFF
cdr3_nt: TGTGCCAGCAGTGGGAGTGGTAGTGGAGGCCGAAACACCTACAATGAGCAGTTCTTC

v_call: TRBV5-4
clone_size: once
d_call: .
j_call: TRBJ2-2
cdr3_aa: CASSHGGRAGELFF
cdr3_nt: TGTGCCAGCAGTCACGGGGGGCGAGCCGGGGAGCTGTTTTTT

v_call: TRBV7-2
clone_size: .
d_call: .
j_call: TRBJ2-5
cdr3_aa: CASTSVREETQYF
cdr3_nt: TGTGCCAGCACTTCTGTTAGAGAAGAGACCCAGTACTTC

v_call: TRBV6-6
clone_size: .
d_call: .
j_call: TRBJ1-2
cdr3_aa: CASSPRGSGGEAGYTF
cdr3_nt: TGTGCCAGCAGCCCCCGTGGTTCCGGGGGCGAGGCTGGCTACACCTTC

v_call: TRBV1
clone_size: .
d_call: .
j_call: TRBJ2-1
cdr3_aa: CTSSQDTTRRASYNEQFF
cdr3_nt: TGCACCAGCAGCCAAGATACGACTCGGCGAGCCTCCTACAATGAGCAGTTCTTC

v_call: TRBV5-6
clone_size: .
d_call: .
j_call: TRBJ2-7
cdr3_aa: CASSLAESRLF
cdr3_nt: TGTGCCAGCAGCTTGGCCGAATCACGTCTTTTC

v_call: TRBV5-1
clone_size: .
d_call: .
j_call: TRBJ2-3
cdr3_aa: CASSWLSHSGKVGTDTQYF
cdr3_nt: TGCGCCAGCAGCTGGCTATCCCATAGCGGAAAAGTGGGCACAGATACGCAGTATTTT

v_call: TRBV27
clone_size: .
d_call: .
j_call: TRBJ2-1
cdr3_aa: CASRSTSYGYNEQFF
cdr3_nt: TGTGCCAGCAGGTCTACTAGCTACGGATACAATGAGCAGTTCTTC

v_call: TRBV28
clone_size: .
d_call: .
j_call: TRBJ2-5
cdr3_aa: CASSSVKGGEQETQYF
cdr3_nt: TGTGCCAGCAGTTCCGTCAAAGGGGGAGAACAAGAGACCCAGTACTTC

v_call: TRBV11-2
clone_size: .
d_call: .
j_call: TRBJ2-4
cdr3_aa: CASRSSSGPRIQYF
cdr3_nt: TGTGCCAGCAGGTCGAGCTCCGGACCGCGTATTCAGTACTTC

v_call: TRBV7-9
clone_size: .
d_call: .
j_call: TRBJ2-1
cdr3_aa: CASSLASTTGEQFF
cdr3_nt: TGTGCCAGCAGCTTAGCATCCACTACGGGTGAGCAGTTCTTC

v_call: TRBV19
clone_size: .
d_call: .
j_call: TRBJ1-1
cdr3_aa: CASSIGGGNTEAFF
cdr3_nt: TGTGCCAGTAGTATAGGTGGGGGAAACACTGAAGCTTTCTTT

v_call: TRBV5-1
clone_size: .
d_call: .
j_call: TRBJ2-2
cdr3_aa: CASSLGGTGELFF
cdr3_nt: TGCGCCAGCAGCTTAGGGGGCACCGGGGAGCTGTTTTTT

v_call: TRBV5-5
clone_size: .
d_call: .
j_call: TRBJ1-1
cdr3_aa: CASSRIQGTEAFF
cdr3_nt: TGTGCCAGCAGCCGCATACAGGGAACTGAAGCTTTCTTT

v_call: TRBV5-1
clone_size: .
d_call: TRBD1
j_call: TRBJ2-2
cdr3_aa: CASSFRDSNTGELFF
cdr3_nt: TGCGCCAGCAGCTTCCGGGACAGCAACACCGGGGAGCTGTTTTTT

v_call: TRBV5-1
clone_size: .
d_call: TRBD1
j_call: TRBJ1-4
cdr3_aa: CASSLGTAVNEKLFF
cdr3_nt: TGCGCCAGCAGCCTCGGGACAGCGGTTAATGAAAAACTGTTTTTT